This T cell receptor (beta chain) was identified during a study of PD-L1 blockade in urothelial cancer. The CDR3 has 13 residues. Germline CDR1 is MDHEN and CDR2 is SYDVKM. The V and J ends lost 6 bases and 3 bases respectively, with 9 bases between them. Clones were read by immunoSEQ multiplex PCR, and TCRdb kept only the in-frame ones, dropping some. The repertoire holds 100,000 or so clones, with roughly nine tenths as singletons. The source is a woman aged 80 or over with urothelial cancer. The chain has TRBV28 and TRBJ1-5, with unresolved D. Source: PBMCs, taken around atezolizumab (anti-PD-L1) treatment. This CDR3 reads CASRQAYNQPQHF. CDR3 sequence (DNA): TGTGCCAGCAGGCAGGCTTACAATCAGCCCCAGCATTTT. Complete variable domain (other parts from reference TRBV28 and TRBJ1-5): DVKVTQSSRYLVKRTGEKVFLECVQDMDHENMFWYRQDPGLGLRLIYFSYDVKMKEKGDIPEGYSVSREKKERFSLILESASTNQTSMYLCASRQAYNQPQHFGDGTRLSIL.